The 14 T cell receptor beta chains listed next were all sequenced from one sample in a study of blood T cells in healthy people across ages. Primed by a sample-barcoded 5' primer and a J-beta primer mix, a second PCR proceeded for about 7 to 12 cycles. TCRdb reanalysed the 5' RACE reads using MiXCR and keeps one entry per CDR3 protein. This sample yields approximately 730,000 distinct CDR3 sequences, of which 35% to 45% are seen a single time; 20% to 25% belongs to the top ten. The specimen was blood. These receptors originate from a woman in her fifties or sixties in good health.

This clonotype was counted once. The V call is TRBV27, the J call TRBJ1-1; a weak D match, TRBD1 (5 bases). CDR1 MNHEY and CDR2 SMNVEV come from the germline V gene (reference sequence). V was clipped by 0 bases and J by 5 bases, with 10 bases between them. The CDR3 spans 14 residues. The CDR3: CASSLSPGGTEAFF. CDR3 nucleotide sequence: TGTGCCAGCAGTTTATCTCCGGGGGGTACTGAAGCTTTCTTT.

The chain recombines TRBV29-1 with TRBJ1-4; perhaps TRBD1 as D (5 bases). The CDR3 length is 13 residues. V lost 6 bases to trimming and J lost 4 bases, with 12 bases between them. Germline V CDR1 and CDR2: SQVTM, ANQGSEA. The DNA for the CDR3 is TGCAGCGTCTCAGGGTTCGGTAATGAAAAACTGTTTTTT. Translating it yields CSVSGFGNEKLFF.

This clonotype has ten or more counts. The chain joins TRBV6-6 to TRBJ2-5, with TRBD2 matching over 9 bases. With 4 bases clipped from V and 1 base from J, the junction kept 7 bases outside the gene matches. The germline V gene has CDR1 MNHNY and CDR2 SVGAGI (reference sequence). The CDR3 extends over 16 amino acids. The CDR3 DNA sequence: TGTGCCAGCAGTTCGATTAGCGGGAGTTCCCAAGAGACCCAGTACTTC. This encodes CASSSISGSSQETQYF.

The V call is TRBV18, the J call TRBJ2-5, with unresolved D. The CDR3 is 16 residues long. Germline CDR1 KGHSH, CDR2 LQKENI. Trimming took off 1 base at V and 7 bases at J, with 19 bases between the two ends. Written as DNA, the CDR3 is TGTGCCAGCTCACCACGGCTATCCTACGCAGACGGGACCCAGTACTTC. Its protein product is CASSPRLSYADGTQYF.

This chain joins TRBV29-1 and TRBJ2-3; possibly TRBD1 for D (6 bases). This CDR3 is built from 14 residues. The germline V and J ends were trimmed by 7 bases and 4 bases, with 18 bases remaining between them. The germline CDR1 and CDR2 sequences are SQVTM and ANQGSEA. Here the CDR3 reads CSAAHGTRSDTQYF. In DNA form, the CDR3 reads TGCAGCGCCGCCCACGGGACAAGGTCAGATACGCAGTATTTT.

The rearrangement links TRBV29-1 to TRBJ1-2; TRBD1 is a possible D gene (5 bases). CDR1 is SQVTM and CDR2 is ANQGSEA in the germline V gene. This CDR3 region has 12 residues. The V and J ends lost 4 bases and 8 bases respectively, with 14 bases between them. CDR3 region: CSVGYGGGGYTF. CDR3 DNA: TGCAGCGTTGGGTATGGGGGAGGAGGCTACACCTTC.

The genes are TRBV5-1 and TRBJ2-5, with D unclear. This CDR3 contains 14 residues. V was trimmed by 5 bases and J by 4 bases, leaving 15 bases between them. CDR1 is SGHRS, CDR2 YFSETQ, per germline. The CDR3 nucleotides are TGCGCCAGCAGTGTCATAGCAGCAGGAGAGACCCAGTACTTC. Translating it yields CASSVIAAGETQYF.

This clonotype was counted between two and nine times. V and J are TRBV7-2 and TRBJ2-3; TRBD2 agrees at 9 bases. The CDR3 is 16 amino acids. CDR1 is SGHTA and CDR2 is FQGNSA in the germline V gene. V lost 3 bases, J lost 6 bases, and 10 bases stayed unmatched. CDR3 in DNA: TGTGCCAGCAGCTTTGCAGCGGGAGGTGGGGCGGATACGCAGTATTTT. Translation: CASSFAAGGGADTQYF.

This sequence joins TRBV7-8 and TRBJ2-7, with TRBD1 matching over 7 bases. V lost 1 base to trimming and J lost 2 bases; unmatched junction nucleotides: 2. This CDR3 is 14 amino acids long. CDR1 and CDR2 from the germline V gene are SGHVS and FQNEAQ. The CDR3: CASSLEGQTYEQYF. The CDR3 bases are TGTGCCAGCAGCTTAGAGGGACAGACCTACGAGCAGTACTTC.

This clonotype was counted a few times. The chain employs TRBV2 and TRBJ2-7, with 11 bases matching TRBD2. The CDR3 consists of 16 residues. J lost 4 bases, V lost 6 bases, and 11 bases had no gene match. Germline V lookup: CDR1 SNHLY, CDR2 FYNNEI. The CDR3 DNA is TGTGCCAGCAGCGACCAAGCCGGGACTAGCGGTTACGAGCAGTACTTC. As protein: CASSDQAGTSGYEQYF. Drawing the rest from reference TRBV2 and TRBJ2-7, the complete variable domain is EPEVTQTPSHQVTQMGQEVILRCVPISNHLYFYWYRQILGQKVEFLVSFYNNEISEKSEIFDDQFSVERPDGSNFTLKIRSTKLEDSAMYFCASSDQAGTSGYEQYFGPGTRLTVT.

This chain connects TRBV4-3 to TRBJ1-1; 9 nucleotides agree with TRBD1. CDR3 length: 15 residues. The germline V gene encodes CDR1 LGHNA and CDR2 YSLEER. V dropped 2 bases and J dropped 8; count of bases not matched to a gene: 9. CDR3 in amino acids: CASSQSGGQGLEAFF. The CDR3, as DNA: TGCGCCAGCAGCCAATCGGGGGGACAGGGCTTAGAAGCTTTCTTT.

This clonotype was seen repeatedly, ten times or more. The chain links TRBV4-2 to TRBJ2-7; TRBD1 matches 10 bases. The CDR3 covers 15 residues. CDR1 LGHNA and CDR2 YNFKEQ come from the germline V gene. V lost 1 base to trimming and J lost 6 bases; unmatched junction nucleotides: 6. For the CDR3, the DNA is TGTGCCAGCAGCCAAGTGACAGGGGGCTTTTCCGAGCAGTACTTC. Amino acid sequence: CASSQVTGGFSEQYF.

In DNA form, the CDR3 reads TGTGCCAGCAGCGTGACTAGCGTGGGGGGGACCACAGATACGCAGTATTTT. Amino acid sequence: CASSVTSVGGTTDTQYF. This sequence joins TRBV9 and TRBJ2-3, with TRBD2 identical over 8 bases. The germline V gene has CDR1 SGDLS and CDR2 YYNGEE. The CDR3 runs to 17 residues. V dropped 2 bases and J dropped 2; count of bases not matched to a gene: 10. Drawing the rest from reference TRBV9 and TRBJ2-3, the complete variable domain is DSGVTQTPKHLITATGQRVTLRCSPRSGDLSVYWYQQSLDQGLQFLIQYYNGEERAKGNILERFSAQQFPDLHSELNLSSLELGDSALYFCASSVTSVGGTTDTQYFGPGTRLTVL.

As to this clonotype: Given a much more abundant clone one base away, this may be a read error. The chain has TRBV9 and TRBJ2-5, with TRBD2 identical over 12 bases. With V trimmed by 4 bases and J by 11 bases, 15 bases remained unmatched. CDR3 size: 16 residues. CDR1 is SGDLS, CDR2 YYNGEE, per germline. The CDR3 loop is CASSPRLAGDRNEQYF. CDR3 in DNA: TGTGCCAGCAGCCCTCGACTAGCGGGAGACAGGAATGAGCAGTACTTC.